What follows is one TCR beta chain and its context. This sample is part of a study of CD8 T cells in Susac syndrome. Random hexamers were used to reverse transcribe roughly 0.5 to 1 ug of RNA. TCRdb independently ran MiXCR on the immunoSEQ multiplex PCR reads; one entry per CDR3 protein. The sample yields approximately 190,000 distinct CDR3 sequences, approximately 95% seen once. Sequenced material: CD8+ T cells from PBMCs. The clonotype was recovered from a human donor with Susac syndrome.

The CDR3 coding sequence is TGTGCCAGCAGCTTAGCGGCAGGGGCGGGAGGCTACACCTTC. It yields the protein CASSLAAGAGGYTF. The V call is TRBV7-6, the J call TRBJ1-2, with D maybe TRBD1 (6 bases). In germline, CDR1 is SGHVS, CDR2 FNYEAQ. The CDR3 length is 14 residues. V gave up 0 bases and J gave up 8 bases, with 13 bases separating them.